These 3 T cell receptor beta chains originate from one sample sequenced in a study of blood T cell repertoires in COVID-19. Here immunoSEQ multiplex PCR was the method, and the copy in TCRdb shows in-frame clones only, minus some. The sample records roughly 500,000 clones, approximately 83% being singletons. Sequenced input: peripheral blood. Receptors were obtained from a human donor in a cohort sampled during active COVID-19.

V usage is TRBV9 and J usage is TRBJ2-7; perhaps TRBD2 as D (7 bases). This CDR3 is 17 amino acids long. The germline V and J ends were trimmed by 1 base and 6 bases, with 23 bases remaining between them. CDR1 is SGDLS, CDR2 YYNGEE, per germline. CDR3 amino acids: CASSVWGGPGLVTEQYF. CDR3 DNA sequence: TGTGCCAGCAGCGTATGGGGGGGGCCGGGACTTGTAACCGAGCAGTACTTC.

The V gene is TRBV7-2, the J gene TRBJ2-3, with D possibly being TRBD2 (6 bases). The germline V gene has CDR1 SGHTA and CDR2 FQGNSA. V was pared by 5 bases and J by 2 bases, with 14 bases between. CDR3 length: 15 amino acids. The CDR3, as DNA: TGTGCCAGCAGCAACGGGGGAAGAGACACAGATACGCAGTATTTT. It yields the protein CASSNGGRDTDTQYF.

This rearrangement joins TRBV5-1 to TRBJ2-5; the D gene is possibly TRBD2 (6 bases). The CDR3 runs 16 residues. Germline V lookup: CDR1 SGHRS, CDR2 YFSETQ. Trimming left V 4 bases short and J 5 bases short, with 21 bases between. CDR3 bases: TGCGCCAGCAGCCAACCCTCCCAGGGACTTAGTGAGACCCAGTACTTC. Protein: CASSQPSQGLSETQYF.